Following are 30 T cell receptor beta chains from one sample sequenced in a study of regulatory T cells in long-lasting Graves disease. Time point given: persistent/refractory GD, antithyroid drugs over 5 years with positive TRAb. The TCR library was made from RNA that had been extracted from PBMCs in TRIzol. Construction of TCR beta libraries relied on iRepertoire HTBI primers and on Arm-PCR targeting CDR3 regions. MiXCR, run by TCRdb on the multiplex PCR reads, gives a single entry per CDR3 protein. The data contain 450,000 or so distinct CDR3 sequences, roughly 20% of them singletons. Sample: peripheral blood mononuclear cells (PBMCs), taken when the disease was refractory, from a patient treated with antithyroid drugs. These receptors were collected from a female donor with Graves disease.

This clonotype was detected many times. This chain connects TRBV28 to TRBJ1-5; D call uncertain. CDR3 size: 16 residues. V gave up 5 bases and J gave up 2 bases, with 16 bases separating them. CDR1 and CDR2 from the germline V gene are MDHEN and SYDVKM. As DNA, the CDR3 is TGTGCCAGCAGTAACCTTTTTCAACGCGGCAATCAGCCCCAGCATTTT. Translating it yields CASSNLFQRGNQPQHF.

On this clonotype: The CDR3 ends on some other residue instead of the conserved phenylalanine or tryptophan, so this is likely a read error. The rearrangement uses TRBV5-1 and TRBJ2-7; tentatively, D is TRBD1 (6 bases). This CDR3 is built from 14 residues. Germline V gene lookup returns CDR1 SGHRS and CDR2 YFSETQ. Trimming removed 6 bases from V and 3 bases from J, with 16 bases in between. The CDR3, as DNA: TGCGCCAGCAAGCAAACACAGGGCAACTACGAGCAGTACCTC. It translates to CASKQTQGNYEQYL.

The J gene is TRBJ1-1, the V gene TRBV4-2; D possibly corresponds to TRBD1 (5 bases). Germline V CDR1 and CDR2: LGHNA, YNFKEQ. The CDR3 is 14 amino acids. V was pared by 1 base and J by 4 bases, with 10 bases between. The CDR3 here is CASSQAGSGTEAFF. CDR3 nucleotide sequence: TGTGCCAGCAGCCAAGCAGGGAGCGGCACTGAAGCTTTCTTT.

The rearrangement uses TRBV29-1 and TRBJ2-7; 8 bases match TRBD2. This CDR3 is 14 amino acids long. Per germline, CDR1 SQVTM and CDR2 ANQGSEA. V lost 0 bases and J lost 2; bases outside the gene matches: 3. Here the CDR3 reads CSVEDRGGTYEQYF. CDR3 DNA sequence: TGCAGCGTTGAAGATCGGGGGGGAACCTACGAGCAGTACTTC.

The chain couples TRBV12-3 or TRBV12-4 to TRBJ2-6; D unresolved. The ends were cut back, 7 bases at V and 2 bases at J, with 21 bases in the middle. The CDR3 contains 18 residues. CDR3 bases: TGTGCCAGCACATATGTCCCCGGGTTAGGAACTGGGGCCAACGTCCTGACTTTC. This gives the protein CASTYVPGLGTGANVLTF.

In its sample, this clonotype was seen many times. The chain couples TRBV28 to TRBJ1-4; no clear D gene. Germline values: CDR1 MDHEN, CDR2 SYDVKM. CDR3 length equals 14 residues. Trimming took 2 bases from V and 4 from J, leaving 8 bases between them. CDR3 protein: CASSLSRVNEKLFF. CDR3 nucleotides: TGTGCCAGCAGTTTAAGTCGGGTTAATGAAAAACTGTTTTTT.

The chain uses TRBV7-9 and TRBJ2-7; 10 nucleotides line up with TRBD1. Germline loops: CDR1 SEHNR, CDR2 FQNEAQ (reference sequence). The CDR3 loop spans 14 amino acids. The trim removed 4 bases at V and 7 bases at J, leaving 7 bases unmatched. The CDR3 DNA is TGTGCCAGCAGCTCCGGACAGGGGGTTTGGGAGCAGTACTTC. Translation gives CASSSGQGVWEQYF. The full variable domain, its missing parts supplied by reference TRBV7-9 and TRBJ2-7, is DTGVSQNPRHKITKRGQNVTFRCDPISEHNRLYWYRQTLGQGPEFLTYFQNEAQLEKSRLLSDRFSAERPKGSFSTLEIQRTEQGDSAMYLCASSSGQGVWEQYFGPGTRLTVT.

As to this clonotype: With a much larger clone just one base away, this may be a read error. This sequence joins TRBV10-3 and TRBJ2-7, with TRBD1 matching 7 bases. Germline lookup yields CDR1 ENHRY and CDR2 SYGVKD. CDR3 length: 14 residues. CDR3 loop: CTISATGNRNEQYF. DNA for the CDR3: TGTACCATCAGTGCGACAGGGAATCGGAACGAGCAGTACTTC.

The sample holds a few counts of this clonotype. The CDR3 ends on some other residue instead of the conserved phenylalanine or tryptophan, so this is likely a read error. V and J are TRBV20-1 and TRBJ2-3; unclear D gene. V was trimmed by 5 bases and J by 4 bases, leaving 10 bases between them. The CDR3 spans 12 residues. Germline CDR1 is DFQATT and CDR2 is SNEGSKA (reference sequence). The chain's CDR3 is CSASPPADTQYL. CDR3 sequence (DNA): TGCAGTGCTTCACCCCCCGCAGATACGCAGTATCTT.

The CDR3 is CASSEGAGGFRAFF. In DNA form, the CDR3 reads TGTGCCAGCAGTGAAGGGGCAGGGGGCTTTCGAGCTTTCTTT. The V call is TRBV2, the J call TRBJ1-1, with TRBD1 matching 8 bases. CDR1 SNHLY and CDR2 FYNNEI come from the germline V gene. There are 14 residues in the CDR3. J lost 10 bases, V lost 1 base, and 8 bases had no gene match.

This clonotype appeared many times. The rearrangement joins TRBV6-2 or TRBV6-3 to TRBJ2-5; TRBD2 agrees at 7 bases. With 0 bases clipped from V and 3 bases from J, the junction kept 10 bases outside the gene matches. The CDR3 spans 17 residues. CDR1 is MNHEY and CDR2 is SVGEGT in the germline V gene. The CDR3 region is CASSYSGPSGGKETQYF. The CDR3 bases are TGTGCCAGCAGTTACTCGGGTCCTAGCGGAGGAAAAGAGACCCAGTACTTC.

Only a few counts were recorded for this clonotype. This chain links TRBV20-1 with TRBJ1-2, with 9 bases that match TRBD1. Germline trimming cut 1 base from V and 7 bases from J; bases unmatched to any gene: 4. The CDR3 runs to 13 residues. Germline V gene sequence: CDR1 DFQATT, CDR2 SNEGSKA (reference sequence). CDR3: CSARVQGAGGYTF. As DNA, the CDR3 is TGCAGTGCTAGAGTACAGGGGGCGGGTGGCTACACCTTC.

The V and J genes are TRBV28 and TRBJ2-5; D possibly corresponds to TRBD1 (7 bases). There are 16 residues in the CDR3. Trimming stripped 4 bases from V and 4 bases from J, with 19 bases between. The V gene's germline CDR1 is MDHEN and CDR2 SYDVKM. The CDR3 region is CASSSFLGGGGETQYF. CDR3 DNA sequence: TGTGCCAGCAGTTCTTTCCTTGGAGGGGGCGGAGAGACCCAGTACTTC.

The rearrangement links TRBV5-1 to TRBJ1-1, with D tentatively TRBD1 (6 bases). V lost 0 bases and J lost 9, with 12 bases in between. The CDR3 spans 13 residues. The germline V gene encodes CDR1 SGHRS and CDR2 YFSETQ. This CDR3 is CASSLDLRDKAFF. In nucleotides, the CDR3 is TGCGCCAGCAGCTTGGACCTTCGGGACAAAGCTTTCTTT.

This clonotype was detected only a few times. This chain connects TRBV10-3 to TRBJ2-2, with D maybe TRBD2 (6 bases). This CDR3 contains 14 residues. Trimming pared 11 bases from V and 3 bases from J, leaving 16 bases between. In germline, CDR1 is ENHRY, CDR2 SYGVKD. CDR3 coding DNA: TGTGCCTTCGGGAGCCTGGGGGACACCGGGGAGCTGTTTTTT. It encodes CAFGSLGDTGELFF.

This clonotype was observed a few times. The V and J genes are TRBV6-1 and TRBJ2-7; a weak D match, TRBD2 (5 bases). Germline CDR1 reads MNHNS; CDR2 reads SASEGT. This CDR3 spans 12 amino acids. V lost 6 bases to trimming and J lost 9 bases, with 15 bases between them. CDR3 in amino acids: CASSSLVWAQYF. In DNA form, the CDR3 reads TGTGCCAGCAGCTCACTAGTTTGGGCGCAGTACTTC.

The CDR3 region is CASSGGQANTMNTEAFF. CDR3 nucleotides: TGTGCCAGTAGTGGAGGGCAGGCCAATACCATGAACACTGAAGCTTTCTTT. V is TRBV19 and J is TRBJ1-1, with unresolved D. CDR3 length equals 17 residues. V lost 5 bases, J lost 0 bases, and 19 bases lay in between. CDR1 is LNHDA, CDR2 SQIVND, per germline (reference sequence).

Turning to this clonotype: Mismatch with germline at one junction end may stem from a read error. The CDR3 DNA is TGCGCCAGCAGCTTGGTGGGTAATGAGCAGCTCTTC. It codes for CASSLVGNEQLF. The rearrangement links TRBV5-1 to TRBJ2-1; D not certain. The CDR3 runs to 12 residues. Germline CDR1 is SGHRS and CDR2 is YFSETQ. Combining the CDR3 with reference TRBV5-1 and TRBJ2-1 gives the whole variable domain KAGVTQTPRYLIKTRGQQVTLSCSPISGHRSVSWYQQTPGQGLQFLFEYFSETQRNKGNFPGRFSGRQFSNSRSEMNVSTLELGDSALYLCASSLVGNEQLFGPGTRLTVL.

This clonotype was found a few times. This chain connects TRBV3-1 to TRBJ1-2; 9 nucleotides match TRBD1. The CDR3 spans 15 residues. Germline V gene lookup returns CDR1 LGHDT and CDR2 YNNKEL (reference sequence). The trim removed 3 bases at V and 8 bases at J, leaving 10 bases unmatched. The CDR3 DNA follows: TGTGCCAGCAGCCAGGGAACAGGGGGCGTTGCCGGCTACACCTTC. The encoded protein is CASSQGTGGVAGYTF.

This chain uses TRBV6-1 with TRBJ2-7, with D perhaps matching TRBD1 (5 bases). This CDR3 has 14 residues. V was clipped by 5 bases and J by 4 bases, with 15 bases between them. The germline CDR1 and CDR2 sequences are MNHNS and SASEGT. This chain's CDR3 is CASSQIDRPYEQYF. CDR3 nucleotides: TGTGCCAGCAGTCAAATAGACAGACCGTACGAGCAGTACTTC.

As for this clonotype: A much larger clone differs from this one at a single base, so this may be a read error. The chain combines TRBV6-1 with TRBJ2-7, with D possibly TRBD1 on 6 matching bases. The length of the CDR3 is 14 residues. Germline CDR1 and CDR2: MNHNS and SASEGT. Here the CDR3 reads CASSVGDTSYGQYF. The CDR3 DNA is TGTGCCAGCAGTGTGGGGGACACCTCCTACGGGCAGTACTTC.

The V call is TRBV12-3 or TRBV12-4, the J call TRBJ2-2, with D tentatively TRBD2 (5 bases). Trimming cost V 8 bases and J 2 bases, with 18 bases left between them. The CDR3 spans 16 residues. The CDR3 spells CASGNRLPGNTGELFF. For the CDR3, the DNA is TGTGCCAGCGGAAACAGACTACCGGGAAACACCGGGGAGCTGTTTTTT.

V and J are TRBV28 and TRBJ2-3; 12 positions agree with TRBD1. CDR1 and CDR2 from the germline V gene are MDHEN and SYDVKM. This CDR3 has 17 amino acids. The trim removed 7 bases at V and 3 bases at J, leaving 11 bases unmatched. The CDR3 loop is CASIQGDRGQRTDTQYF. In DNA form, the CDR3 reads TGTGCCAGCATTCAAGGGGACAGGGGGCAAAGGACAGATACGCAGTATTTT.

This clonotype has just one count. The chain joins TRBV28 to TRBJ1-3; D is ambiguous. Between the trimmed V and J ends, which lost 6 bases and 0 bases, there was a span of 9 bases. The germline V gene encodes CDR1 MDHEN and CDR2 SYDVKM. This CDR3 comprises 14 residues. The CDR3 protein is CASRAPSSGNTIYF. The CDR3 nucleotides read TGTGCCAGCAGAGCCCCCAGCTCTGGAAACACCATATATTTT.

This chain connects TRBV5-6 to TRBJ1-1; a weak D match, TRBD1 (6 bases). From germline, CDR1 is SGHDT and CDR2 YYEEEE. This CDR3 has 16 amino acids. V was cut by 6 bases and J by 5 bases, with 23 bases left in between. The CDR3, as DNA: TGTGCCAGCAACTCTCTTGGCTTCAGGGGCGCAACTGAAGCTTTCTTT. Residues: CASNSLGFRGATEAFF.

The chain carries TRBV27 and TRBJ1-5; D uncertain. There are 15 residues in the CDR3. Trimming left V 5 bases short and J 2 bases short, with 13 bases between. The germline V gene has CDR1 MNHEY and CDR2 SMNVEV (reference sequence). The CDR3 DNA follows: TGTGCCAGCAGTCGACGGGCAGAACGCAATCAGCCCCAGCATTTT. Its translation is CASSRRAERNQPQHF.

V gene TRBV28 combines with J gene TRBJ2-7; D is unresolved. The germline CDR1 and CDR2 sequences are MDHEN and SYDVKM. The CDR3 totals 18 residues. V was shortened by 6 bases and J by 0 bases, with 24 bases between the two germline ends. Here the CDR3 reads CASRPVVAVGPLSYEQYF. The CDR3 DNA reads TGTGCCAGCAGGCCCGTGGTGGCAGTCGGACCACTCTCCTACGAGCAGTACTTC.

This clonotype appeared many times. V is TRBV6-5 and J is TRBJ1-2; D is ambiguous. The V gene lost 2 bases and the J gene lost 4 bases, with 8 bases spanning the gap. The CDR3 is made up of 13 amino acids. From germline, CDR1 is MNHEY and CDR2 SVGAGI. The CDR3 coding sequence is TGTGCCAGCAGTTACCGGAAGATCTATGGCTACACCTTC. This sequence encodes CASSYRKIYGYTF.

Many counts were recorded for this clonotype. In DNA form, the CDR3 reads TGTGCCAGCAGTGACAGGGCCAGCTCTGGAAACACCATATATTTT. This gives the protein CASSDRASSGNTIYF. The V gene is TRBV28, the J gene TRBJ1-3; 7 bases map to TRBD1. The ends lost 5 bases at V and 0 bases at J; junction bases unmatched: 4. CDR1 MDHEN and CDR2 SYDVKM come from the germline V gene. The length of the CDR3 is 15 residues.

This clonotype has at least ten counts. The chain carries TRBV11-1 and TRBJ2-7, with TRBD2 identical over 9 bases. The germline CDR1 and CDR2 sequences are SGHAT and FQDESV (reference sequence). This CDR3 contains 14 residues. Trimming at V came to 6 bases and at J to 4 bases, leaving 7 bases not matched to a gene. The CDR3 DNA follows: TGTGCCAGCAGTACTGGTAGCGGGGGTTACGAGCAGTACTTC. Translated: CASSTGSGGYEQYF. Looking up the rest from reference TRBV11-1 and TRBJ2-7 gives the full variable domain: EAEVAQSPRYKITEKSQAVAFWCDPISGHATLYWYRQILGQGPELLVQFQDESVVDDSQLPKDRFSAERLKGVDSTLKIQPAELGDSAMYLCASSTGSGGYEQYFGPGTRLTVT.